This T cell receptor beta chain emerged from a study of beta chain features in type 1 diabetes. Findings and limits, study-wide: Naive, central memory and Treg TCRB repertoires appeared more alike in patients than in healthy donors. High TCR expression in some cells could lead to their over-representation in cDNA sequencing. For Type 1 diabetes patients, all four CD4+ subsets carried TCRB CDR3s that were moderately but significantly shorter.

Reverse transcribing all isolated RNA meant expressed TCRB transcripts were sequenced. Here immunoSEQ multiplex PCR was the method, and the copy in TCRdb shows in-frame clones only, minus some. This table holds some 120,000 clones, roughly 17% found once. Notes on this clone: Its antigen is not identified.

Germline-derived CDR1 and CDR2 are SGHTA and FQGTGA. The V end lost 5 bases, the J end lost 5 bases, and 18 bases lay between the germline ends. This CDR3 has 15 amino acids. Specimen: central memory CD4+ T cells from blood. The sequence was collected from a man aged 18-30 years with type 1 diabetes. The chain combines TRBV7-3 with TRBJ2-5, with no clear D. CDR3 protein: CASSQALGPRETQYF. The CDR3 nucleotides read TGTGCCAGCAGCCAAGCTTTAGGGCCCCGGGAGACCCAGTACTTC.